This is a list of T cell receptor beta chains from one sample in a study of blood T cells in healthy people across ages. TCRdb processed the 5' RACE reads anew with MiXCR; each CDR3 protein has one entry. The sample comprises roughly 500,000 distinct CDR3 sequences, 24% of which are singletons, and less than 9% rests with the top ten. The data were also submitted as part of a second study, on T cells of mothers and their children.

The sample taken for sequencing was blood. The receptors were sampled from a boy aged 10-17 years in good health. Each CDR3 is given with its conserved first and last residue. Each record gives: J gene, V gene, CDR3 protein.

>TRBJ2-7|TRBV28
CASSVRGEQYF
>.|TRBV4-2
CASSQRPGTSIDGEQFF
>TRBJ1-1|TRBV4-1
CASSQDVRQGETEAFF
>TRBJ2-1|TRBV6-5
CASSYRKTGDYNEQFF
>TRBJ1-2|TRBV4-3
CASSQDLNRNYGYTF
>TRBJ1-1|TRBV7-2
CASSLNPGSRLVGTEAFF
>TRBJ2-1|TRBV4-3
CASSQALAGGYEQFF
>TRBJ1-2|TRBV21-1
CASSKDHGYTF
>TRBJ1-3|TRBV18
CASSPQGDSGNTIYF
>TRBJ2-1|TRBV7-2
CASSLNGGPREQFF
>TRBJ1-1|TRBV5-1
CASSPPRRARNTEAFF
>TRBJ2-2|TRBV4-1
CASSQSQLGAGELFF
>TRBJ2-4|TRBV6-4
CASILAGGQDIQYF
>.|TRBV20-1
CSASGRGAYEQYF
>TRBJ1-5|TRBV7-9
CASSRIGNDQPQHF
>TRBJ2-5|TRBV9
CASSVDRSGTQYF
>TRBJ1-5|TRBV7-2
CASSLGLDQPQHF
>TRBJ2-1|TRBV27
CASSSDRGNEQFF
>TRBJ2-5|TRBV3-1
CASSQVSGGQETQYF
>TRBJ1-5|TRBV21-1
CASSKVAGNSNQPQHF
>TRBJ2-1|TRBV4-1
CASSQMPGGSSYNEQFF
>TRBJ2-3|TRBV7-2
CASSLDLGVVASGTDTQYF
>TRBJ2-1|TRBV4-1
CASSLLISGSSYNEQFF
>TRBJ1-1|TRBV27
CASSLVDRVNTEAFF
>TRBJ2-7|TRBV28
CASSNRQGRSYEQYF
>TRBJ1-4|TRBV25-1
CASRGLDNEKLFF
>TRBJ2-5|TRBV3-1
CASSQETRYQETQYF
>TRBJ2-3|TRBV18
CASSPRQDSDTQYF
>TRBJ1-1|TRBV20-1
CSARDRGNTEAFF
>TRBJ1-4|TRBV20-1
CSAMSSAGDEKLFF
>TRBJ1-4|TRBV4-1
CASSQDSEPGQGGAKKLFF
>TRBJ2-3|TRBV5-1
CASSLSTSDTQYF
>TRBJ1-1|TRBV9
CASSVDSMETEAFF
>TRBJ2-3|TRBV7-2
CASSFLAGGLPSTDTQYF
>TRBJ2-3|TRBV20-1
CSAGDWTSTDTQYF
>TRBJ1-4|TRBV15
CATSESSDGHEKLFF